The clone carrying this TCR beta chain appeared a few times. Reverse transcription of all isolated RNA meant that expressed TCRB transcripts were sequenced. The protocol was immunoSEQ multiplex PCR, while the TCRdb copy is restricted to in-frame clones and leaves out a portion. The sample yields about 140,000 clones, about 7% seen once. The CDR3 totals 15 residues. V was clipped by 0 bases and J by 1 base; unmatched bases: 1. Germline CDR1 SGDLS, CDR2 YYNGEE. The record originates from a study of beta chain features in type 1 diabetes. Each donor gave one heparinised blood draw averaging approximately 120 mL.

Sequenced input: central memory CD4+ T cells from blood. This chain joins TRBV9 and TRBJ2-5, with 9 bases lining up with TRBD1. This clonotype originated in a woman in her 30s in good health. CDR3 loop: CASSVGDRAQETQYF. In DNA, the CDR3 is TGTGCCAGCAGCGTAGGGGACAGGGCCCAAGAGACCCAGTACTTC.